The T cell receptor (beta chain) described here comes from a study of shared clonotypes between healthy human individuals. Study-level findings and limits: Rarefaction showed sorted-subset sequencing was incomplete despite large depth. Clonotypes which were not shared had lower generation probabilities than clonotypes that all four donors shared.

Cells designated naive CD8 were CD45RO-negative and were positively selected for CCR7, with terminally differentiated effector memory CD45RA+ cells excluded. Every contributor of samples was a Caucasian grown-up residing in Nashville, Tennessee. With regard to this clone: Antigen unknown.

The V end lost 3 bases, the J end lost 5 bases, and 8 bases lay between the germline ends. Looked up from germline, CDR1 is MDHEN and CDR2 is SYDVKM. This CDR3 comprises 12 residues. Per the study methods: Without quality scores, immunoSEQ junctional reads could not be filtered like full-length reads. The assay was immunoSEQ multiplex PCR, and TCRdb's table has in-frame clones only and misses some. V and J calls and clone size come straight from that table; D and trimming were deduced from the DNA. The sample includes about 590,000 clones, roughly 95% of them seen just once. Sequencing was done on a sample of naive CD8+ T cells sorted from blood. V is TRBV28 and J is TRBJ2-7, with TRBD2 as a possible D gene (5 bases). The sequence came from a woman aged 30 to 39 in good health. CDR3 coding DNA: TGTGCCAGCAGTTTGGACGGGAACGAGCAGTACTTC. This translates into CASSLDGNEQYF.